Following are 24 T cell receptor beta chains from one sample sequenced in a study of T cells after yellow fever vaccination. Each CDR3 protein is one row after TCRdb ran MiXCR on the 5' RACE reads. The sample has 450,000 to 600,000 distinct CDR3 sequences; about a sixth are singletons. The sample consisted of PBMCs, taken 5 to 6 days after the first yellow fever vaccination. These receptors were taken from a man aged 18 to 29 who received the YFV17D yellow fever vaccine.

This clonotype has only a few counts. The chain couples TRBV12-3 or TRBV12-4 to TRBJ2-7, with 9 bases matching TRBD2. Losses at the gene ends were 0 bases for V and 5 bases for J; bases not matched to a gene: 2. This CDR3 has 14 amino acids. As DNA, the CDR3 is TGTGCCAGCAGTTTAGCTAGCGGGGGAGACGAGCAGTACTTC. It is translated as CASSLASGGDEQYF.

This clonotype turned up a few times. The V and J genes are TRBV29-1 and TRBJ2-2; 7 bases agree with TRBD1. The length of the CDR3 is 13 residues. Germline V gene data show CDR1 as SQVTM and CDR2 as ANQGSEA. After removal of 6 bases from V and 7 bases from J, the junction contained 8 bases not matched to a gene. DNA for the CDR3: TGCAGCGTGGAAAGGGGGCTTAACGGGGAGCTGTTTTTT. It codes for CSVERGLNGELFF.

V is TRBV7-3 and J is TRBJ2-2; D is ambiguous. Germline V gene sequence: CDR1 SGHTA, CDR2 FQGTGA. The ends were cut back, 2 bases at V and 1 base at J, with 5 bases in the middle. The CDR3 covers 14 residues. In DNA form, the CDR3 reads TGTGCCAGCAGCTTAGATAAGAACACCGGGGAGCTGTTTTTT. Its translation is CASSLDKNTGELFF.

This clonotype was observed at least ten times. This chain connects TRBV20-1 to TRBJ1-1; tentatively, D is TRBD1 (6 bases). The CDR3 is 15 amino acids. V was cut by 0 bases and J by 5 bases, with 16 bases left in between. Germline V gene lookup returns CDR1 DFQATT and CDR2 SNEGSKA (reference sequence). CDR3: CSARDVFGGRTEAFF. In DNA, the CDR3 is TGCAGTGCTAGAGATGTTTTCGGGGGCAGGACTGAAGCTTTCTTT.

This CDR3 is CSVTLSMGGELFF. The DNA for the CDR3 is TGCAGCGTTACACTATCAATGGGCGGGGAGCTGTTTTTT. The chain couples TRBV29-1 to TRBJ2-2, with no clear D. Trimming took 5 bases from V and 7 from J, leaving 14 bases between them. The length of the CDR3 is 13 residues. Germline CDR1 SQVTM, CDR2 ANQGSEA.

The table lists this clonotype with many counts. This sequence joins TRBV23-1 and TRBJ2-1; no clear D. TRBV23-1 has ORF status, its function being uncertain. Trimming left V 0 bases short and J 9 bases short, with 6 bases between. The CDR3 extends over 12 amino acids. The CDR3 DNA sequence: TGCGCCAGCAGTCAATCGAAGGGTGAGCAGTTCTTC. Encoded protein: CASSQSKGEQFF.

This clonotype was seen a few times. This chain uses TRBV7-3 with TRBJ2-3, with TRBD2 identical over 9 bases. The ends lost 5 bases at V and 5 bases at J; junction bases unmatched: 11. The CDR3 runs to 16 residues. Per the germline V gene, CDR1 is SGHTA and CDR2 is FQGTGA. The CDR3 region is CASSRGGAGLGDTQYF. As DNA, the CDR3 is TGTGCCAGCAGCCGCGGGGGGGCAGGTTTAGGAGATACGCAGTATTTT.

The rearrangement links TRBV10-1 to TRBJ2-4; D is possibly TRBD2 (6 bases). V lost 2 bases and J 9 bases, leaving 11 bases between the germline ends. The CDR3 covers 13 residues. Germline CDR1 is WNHNN and CDR2 is SYGVQD (reference sequence). The CDR3 loop is CASSEDAGRIQYF. Written as DNA, the CDR3 is TGCGCCAGCAGTGAGGACGCGGGACGCATTCAGTACTTC.

V is TRBV15 and J is TRBJ1-1; D unclear. The CDR3 loop spans 15 amino acids. Trimming pared 4 bases from V and 0 bases from J, leaving 12 bases between. From germline, CDR1 is LNHNV and CDR2 YYDKDF (reference sequence). The CDR3 reads CATSISLRVNTEAFF. The DNA for the CDR3 is TGTGCCACCAGCATTTCATTACGGGTGAACACTGAAGCTTTCTTT.

This clonotype was seen a handful of times. V and J are TRBV5-1 and TRBJ1-4; D might be TRBD1 (6 bases). Germline CDR1 SGHRS, CDR2 YFSETQ. The CDR3 sequence is 17 residues long. The V end lost 2 bases, the J end lost 8 bases, and 22 bases lay between the germline ends. CDR3 region: CASSFGRGNQAYEKLFF. DNA for the CDR3: TGCGCCAGCAGCTTCGGAAGGGGGAATCAAGCTTACGAAAAACTGTTTTTT.

There are a few counts of this clonotype. The rearrangement links TRBV30 to TRBJ1-1; D may be TRBD1 (5 bases). The V gene's germline CDR1 is GTSNPN and CDR2 SVGIG (reference sequence). The CDR3 contains 13 residues. Trimming cost V 0 bases and J 5 bases, with 10 bases left between them. The CDR3 spells CAWSVGGGTEAFF. The CDR3 region has the DNA TGTGCCTGGAGTGTAGGTGGGGGGACTGAAGCTTTCTTT.

The chain is built from TRBV7-2 and TRBJ2-1; D may correspond to TRBD1 or TRBD2 (5 bases each). The CDR3 extends over 13 amino acids. V dropped 5 bases and J dropped 6 bases, with 11 bases sitting between them. Germline assignment: CDR1 SGHTA and CDR2 FQGNSA. CDR3 in DNA: TGTGCCAGCAGCCGGGACCCCGGCAATGAGCAGTTCTTC. Protein sequence: CASSRDPGNEQFF.

V and J are TRBV10-1 and TRBJ2-5; D could derive from TRBD1 or TRBD2 (5 bases each). V shed 11 bases and J shed 0 bases, with 13 bases lying between them. The CDR3 length is 13 residues. CDR1 and CDR2 from the germline V gene are WNHNN and SYGVQD (reference sequence). The CDR3, as DNA: TGCGCCGACCGAGGGACGGACCAAGAGACCCAGTACTTC. This encodes CADRGTDQETQYF.

This clonotype was recorded a few times. This CDR3 is CASSAWDSTNEQFF. The CDR3 DNA sequence: TGTGCCAGCTCAGCTTGGGACAGTACAAATGAGCAGTTCTTC. V usage is TRBV18 and J usage is TRBJ2-1, with 7 bases lining up with TRBD1. The CDR3 consists of 14 residues. Germline CDR1 and CDR2: KGHSH and LQKENI. The V segment lost 5 bases and the J segment 7 bases; nucleotides outside the gene matches: 8.

This clonotype was found many times. The chain uses TRBV4-3 and TRBJ1-1; D not certain. V dropped 7 bases and J dropped 4 bases, with 13 bases sitting between them. This CDR3 has 13 residues. CDR1 is LGHNA, CDR2 YSLEER, per germline. CDR3 in amino acids: CASTPSWGTEAFF. In DNA form, the CDR3 reads TGCGCCAGCACCCCGAGTTGGGGCACTGAAGCTTTCTTT.

This chain joins TRBV7-2 and TRBJ1-3; D is uncertain. With 7 bases removed from V and 3 bases from J, the gap between germline ends came to 16 bases. Germline CDR1 SGHTA, CDR2 FQGNSA. CDR3 size: 15 residues. Here the CDR3 reads CASTSRPTFGNTIYF. The DNA of the CDR3 is TGTGCCAGCACCTCCCGGCCGACATTTGGAAACACCATATATTTT. Drawing the rest from reference TRBV7-2 and TRBJ1-3, the complete variable domain is GAGVSQSPSNKVTEKGKDVELRCDPISGHTALYWYRQSLGQGLEFLIYFQGNSAPDKSGLPSDRFSAERTGGSVSTLTIQRTQQEDSAVYLCASTSRPTFGNTIYFGEGSWLTVV.

Only a few counts were recorded for this clonotype. V gene TRBV6-5 combines with J gene TRBJ1-2; D is perhaps TRBD1 (5 bases). The germline gives CDR1 MNHEY, CDR2 SVGAGI. Trimming shortened V by 2 bases and J by 9 bases, and 13 bases separated the two germline ends. The length of the CDR3 is 13 residues. This CDR3 is CASSYGAARRYTF. CDR3 DNA: TGTGCCAGCAGTTACGGGGCAGCACGACGCTACACCTTC.

This clonotype was counted between two and nine times. J is TRBJ2-7 and V is TRBV5-8, with D possibly TRBD2 on 6 matching bases. The CDR3 has 15 amino acids. From germline, CDR1 is SGHTS and CDR2 YDEGEE. Trimming cost V 0 bases and J 7 bases, with 17 bases left between them. CDR3 residues: CASSLGDFGSWEQYF. CDR3 in DNA: TGTGCCAGCAGCTTGGGGGACTTCGGATCGTGGGAGCAGTACTTC.

A few counts support this clonotype. The chain combines TRBV11-2 with TRBJ2-7; 15 bases are shared with TRBD2. Trimming took 3 bases from V and 9 from J; bases not matched to a gene: 3. The V gene's germline CDR1 is SGHAT and CDR2 FQNNGV. The CDR3 length is 14 residues. The CDR3 DNA reads as TGTGCCAGCAGCTTGGGGACTAGCGGGGGGAGGCAGTACTTC. This translates into CASSLGTSGGRQYF. The full variable domain, its missing parts supplied by reference TRBV11-2 and TRBJ2-7, is EAGVAQSPRYKIIEKRQSVAFWCNPISGHATLYWYQQILGQGPKLLIQFQNNGVVDDSQLPKDRFSAERLKGVDSTLKIQPAKLEDSAVYLCASSLGTSGGRQYFGPGTRLTVT.

The chain links TRBV6-5 to TRBJ2-6; D could derive from TRBD1 or TRBD2 (6 bases each). The V end was cut by 2 bases, the J end by 2 bases, with 10 bases between. The CDR3 is 16 amino acids. CDR1 is MNHEY and CDR2 is SVGAGI in the germline V gene. CDR3 sequence: CASSYGRTAGANVLTF. The CDR3 DNA is TGTGCCAGCAGTTACGGGAGGACAGCTGGGGCCAACGTCCTGACTTTC.

The V call is TRBV5-1, the J call TRBJ1-4; D is uncertain. This CDR3 is built from 15 residues. The V end was cut by 0 bases, the J end by 5 bases, with 11 bases between. The germline CDR1 and CDR2 sequences are SGHRS and YFSETQ. The CDR3 region is CASSLDPLGNEKLFF. The DNA of the CDR3 is TGCGCCAGCAGCTTGGATCCCTTAGGGAATGAAAAACTGTTTTTT.

This clonotype has more than one count but fewer than ten. V usage is TRBV7-3 and J usage is TRBJ2-2; D is possibly TRBD2 (6 bases). Trimming shortened V by 1 base and J by 1 base, and 10 bases separated the two germline ends. The germline V gene encodes CDR1 SGHTA and CDR2 FQGTGA. The CDR3 covers 16 residues. CDR3 in amino acids: CASSLNGGMNTGELFF. The CDR3 DNA follows: TGTGCCAGCAGCTTAAATGGGGGGATGAACACCGGGGAGCTGTTTTTT.

This clonotype came up a few times. The chain links TRBV20-1 to TRBJ1-4, with D unresolved. Germline V gene data show CDR1 as DFQATT and CDR2 as SNEGSKA (reference sequence). This CDR3 is built from 12 residues. With 2 bases removed from V and 11 bases from J, the gap between germline ends came to 12 bases. The CDR3 loop reads CSARPTGQKLFF. In nucleotides, the CDR3 is TGCAGTGCTAGACCGACCGGGCAGAAACTGTTTTTT.

The J gene is TRBJ2-2, the V gene TRBV19; TRBD2 aligns across 7 bases. V gave up 0 bases and J gave up 3 bases; unmatched junction bases: 10. Per germline, CDR1 LNHDA and CDR2 SQIVND (reference sequence). CDR3 size: 18 residues. CDR3 protein: CASSIDLRGAGDTGELFF. The CDR3 region has the DNA TGTGCCAGTAGTATAGACCTCCGAGGGGCGGGGGACACCGGGGAGCTGTTTTTT.